This paragraph reports one T cell receptor beta chain. The CDR3 totals 18 residues. The germline V gene encodes CDR1 MGHRA and CDR2 YSYEKL. Trimming at V came to 4 bases and at J to 4 bases, leaving 11 bases not matched to a gene. This sample is drawn from a study of blood T cell repertoires in COVID-19. Libraries were prepared by immunoSEQ multiplex PCR; TCRdb keeps only in-frame clonotypes and omits some of them. This table has around 130,000 clones, over 80% appearing once. The receptor was derived from a man aged 40-55 years with active or convalescent COVID-19. V and J are TRBV4-1 and TRBJ2-5; 14 nucleotides match TRBD2. Sequencing was performed on peripheral blood. For the CDR3, the DNA is TGCGCCAGCAGCCGTCAGACTAGCGGGGGGGCCTCGGGAGAGACCCAGTACTTC. Residues: CASSRQTSGGASGETQYF.